The 2 T cell receptor beta chains given below trace back to one sample, sequenced in a study of blood T cell repertoires in COVID-19. Only in-frame clones appear in the TCRdb table, and some are missing; sequencing was by immunoSEQ multiplex PCR. The profile shows some 700,000 clones, 85% to 90% of them singletons. What was sequenced was peripheral blood. These receptors originate from a young woman with acute or convalescent COVID-19.

The V gene is TRBV5-1, the J gene TRBJ2-3; 12 bases line up with TRBD2. The trim removed 0 bases at V and 6 bases at J, leaving 5 bases unmatched. The CDR3 spans 16 residues. CDR1 is SGHRS and CDR2 is YFSETQ in the germline V gene. CDR3 sequence (DNA): TGCGCCAGCAGCTTGGCTAGCGGGGGGGTGCAGGATACGCAGTATTTT. This encodes CASSLASGGVQDTQYF.

This clone was recorded many times. The J gene is TRBJ1-5, the V gene TRBV15; maybe TRBD1 (6 bases). The CDR3 is made up of 15 amino acids. Between the trimmed V and J ends, which lost 0 bases and 5 bases, there was a span of 11 bases. Germline V gene lookup returns CDR1 LNHNV and CDR2 YYDKDF (reference sequence). The DNA for the CDR3 is TGTGCCACCAGCAGAGAAGGGGGAGAATATCAGCCCCAGCATTTT. It is translated as CATSREGGEYQPQHF.